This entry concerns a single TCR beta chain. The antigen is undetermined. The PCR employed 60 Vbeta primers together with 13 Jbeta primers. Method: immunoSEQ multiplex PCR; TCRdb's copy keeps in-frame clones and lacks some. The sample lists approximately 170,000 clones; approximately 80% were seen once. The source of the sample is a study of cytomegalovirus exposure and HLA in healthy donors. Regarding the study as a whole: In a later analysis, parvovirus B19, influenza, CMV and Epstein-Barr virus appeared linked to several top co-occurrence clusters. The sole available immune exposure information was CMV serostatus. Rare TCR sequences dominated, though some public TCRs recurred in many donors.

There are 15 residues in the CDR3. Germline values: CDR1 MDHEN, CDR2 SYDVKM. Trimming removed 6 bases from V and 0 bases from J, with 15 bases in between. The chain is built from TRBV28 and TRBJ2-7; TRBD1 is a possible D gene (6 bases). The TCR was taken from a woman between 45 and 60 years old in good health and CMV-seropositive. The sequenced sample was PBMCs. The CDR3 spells CASRAFGTHSYEQYF. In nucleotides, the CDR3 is TGTGCCAGCAGAGCCTTCGGGACACACTCCTACGAGCAGTACTTC.